This T cell receptor beta chain was identified in a study of human T cells and chemical hapten exposure. About the research overall: In the sensitization step, 2% DPC was placed on roughly 2 cm by roughly 2 cm of upper inner arm skin. Across the whole study, which lasted around 24 weeks, patients were given diphenylcyclopropenone on the scalp once a week. Study-level points and caveats: TCRs above 1 in 1000 frequency stayed constant with DPC sensitization.

V shed 4 bases, J shed 8 bases, and the junction held 13 bases outside the gene matches. CDR1 is SGHNT, CDR2 YENEEA, per germline. This CDR3 region has 17 residues. Stated time point: patch test 1, 2 weeks after DPC sensitization. The treatment denotes: therapeutic diphenylcyclopropenone sensitization with weekly scalp DPC. As to this clonotype: Its target is unknown.

Each CDR3 protein is one row after TCRdb ran MiXCR on the RACE reads. The table has fewer than 500,000 distinct CDR3 sequences, roughly 4.8% seen once. The sample here was whole blood, taken in connection with sensitization to the hapten diphenylcyclopropenone (DPC). The TCR originated in a woman in her forties or fifties with alopecia areata. Some clones in this sample may be carry-over from other donors' samples. The chain employs TRBV11-3 and TRBJ2-1; TRBD2 matches 11 bases. Here the CDR3 DNA reads TGTGCCAGCAGCTCAACTAGCGGGAGCCGTACCTCCCATGAGCAGTTCTTC. Its protein product is CASSSTSGSRTSHEQFF.